Presented here are 23 T cell receptor beta chains from one specimen sequenced in a study of blood T cell repertoires in COVID-19. The table came from immunoSEQ multiplex PCR; TCRdb's copy has only in-frame clones and leaves some out. This table has around 260,000 clones, about 90% appearing once. Input material: peripheral blood. Every receptor here comes from a person aged 18 to 30 with COVID-19, enrolled during active disease.

CDR3: CSVPPTGTEGAFF. As DNA, the CDR3 is TGCAGCGTTCCTCCCACCGGGACAGAAGGAGCTTTCTTT. V usage is TRBV29-1 and J usage is TRBJ1-1; 7 nucleotides align to TRBD1. Germline V lookup: CDR1 SQVTM, CDR2 ANQGSEA. The CDR3 is made up of 13 amino acids. Trimming took 5 bases from V and 10 from J; bases not matched to a gene: 13.

J is TRBJ2-7 and V is TRBV27, with 13 bases fitting TRBD2. V shed 0 bases, J shed 4 bases, and the junction held 3 bases outside the gene matches. CDR1 is MNHEY and CDR2 is SMNVEV in the germline V gene (reference sequence). CDR3 size: 16 residues. CDR3 DNA: TGTGCCAGCAGTTTATCCGGACTAGCGGGAGAGTACGAGCAGTACTTC. This sequence encodes CASSLSGLAGEYEQYF.

CDR3 in DNA: TGTGCCAGCATCGTCGGACAGGGGGACCTGAACACTGAAGCTTTCTTT. Amino acid sequence: CASIVGQGDLNTEAFF. The chain combines TRBV28 with TRBJ1-1, with TRBD1 matching over 10 bases. Germline loops: CDR1 MDHEN, CDR2 SYDVKM. V lost 7 bases to trimming and J lost 0 bases; unmatched junction nucleotides: 8. The CDR3 has 16 residues.

The rearrangement joins TRBV5-4 to TRBJ2-5; D not certain. Germline assignment: CDR1 SGHNT and CDR2 YYREEE (reference sequence). V lost 0 bases to trimming and J lost 2 bases, with 5 bases between them. The CDR3 length is 13 residues. The CDR3 region has the DNA TGTGCCAGCAGCTTGGAGGAGCAAGAGACCCAGTACTTC. This encodes CASSLEEQETQYF.

The chain links TRBV5-1 to TRBJ2-3; 8 bases are a match to TRBD1. The germline V gene has CDR1 SGHRS and CDR2 YFSETQ. V trimming: 4 bases; J trimming: 0 bases; junction bases outside the gene matches: 7. The CDR3 totals 16 residues. The CDR3: CASSPPRQGSTDTQYF. The DNA of the CDR3 is TGCGCCAGCAGCCCCCCCCGACAGGGGAGCACAGATACGCAGTATTTT.

This sequence joins TRBV5-1 and TRBJ2-7, with 7 bases matching TRBD1. J was trimmed by 1 base and V by 2 bases; bases with no gene match: 3. Looked up from germline, CDR1 is SGHRS and CDR2 is YFSETQ. The CDR3 consists of 14 residues. CDR3 bases: TGCGCCAGCAGCTTTGGGACAGAATCCTACGAGCAGTACTTC. This codes for CASSFGTESYEQYF.

The rearrangement uses TRBV19 and TRBJ2-3; 7 nucleotides match TRBD1. Germline-derived CDR1 and CDR2 are LNHDA and SQIVND (reference sequence). The CDR3 is 13 residues long. The J segment lost 4 bases and the V segment lost 5 bases, leaving 3 bases of the junction unmatched. The CDR3 nucleotides read TGTGCCAGTAGTGACAGGGCGCCAGATACGCAGTATTTT. Translation: CASSDRAPDTQYF.

The chain combines TRBV2 with TRBJ2-3; 8 bases are shared with TRBD1. The J segment lost 4 bases and the V segment lost 5 bases, leaving 5 bases of the junction unmatched. This CDR3 region has 14 residues. Germline CDR1 reads SNHLY; CDR2 reads FYNNEI. CDR3 amino acids: CASSRQGSADTQYF. CDR3 coding DNA: TGTGCCAGCAGTCGACAGGGGAGCGCAGATACGCAGTATTTT. Drawing the rest from reference TRBV2 and TRBJ2-3, the complete variable domain is EPEVTQTPSHQVTQMGQEVILRCVPISNHLYFYWYRQILGQKVEFLVSFYNNEISEKSEIFDDQFSVERPDGSNFTLKIRSTKLEDSAMYFCASSRQGSADTQYFGPGTRLTVL.

V gene TRBV5-6 combines with J gene TRBJ2-7; 7 bases align to TRBD1. V lost 3 bases, J lost 6 bases, and 6 bases stayed unmatched. The CDR3 is 13 amino acids. Germline V CDR1 and CDR2: SGHDT, YYEEEE. As DNA, the CDR3 is TGTGCCAGCAGCTCCGACAGGGACGCCGAGCAGTACTTC. The encoded protein is CASSSDRDAEQYF.

The genes are TRBV6-6 and TRBJ2-2; 8 bases agree with TRBD1. The CDR3 consists of 16 residues. Looked up from germline, CDR1 is MNHNY and CDR2 is SVGAGI (reference sequence). V lost 6 bases, J lost 4 bases, and 10 bases stayed unmatched. CDR3 DNA sequence: TGTGCCAGCAGAATCTCCGGGACAGGTATCACCGGGGAGCTGTTTTTT. It yields the protein CASRISGTGITGELFF.

The chain combines TRBV24-1 with TRBJ2-3; 10 bases are shared with TRBD2. This CDR3 contains 14 residues. CDR1 and CDR2 (germline): KGHDR, SFDVKD. The V segment lost 7 bases and the J segment 7 bases; nucleotides outside the gene matches: 7. CDR3 amino acids: CATSATSGTYTQYF. DNA for the CDR3: TGTGCCACCAGCGCCACTAGCGGGACCTATACGCAGTATTTT.

Written as DNA, the CDR3 is TGTGCCAGCAGCACAAGGACTAGCGATGAGCAGTTCTTC. Its protein is CASSTRTSDEQFF. V is TRBV7-3 and J is TRBJ2-1; 9 bases match TRBD2. The CDR3 loop spans 13 amino acids. V lost 5 bases and J lost 8; bases outside the gene matches: 4. In germline, CDR1 is SGHTA, CDR2 FQGTGA. Full variable domain (rest looked up from reference TRBV7-3 and TRBJ2-1): GAGVSQTPSNKVTEKGKYVELRCDPISGHTALYWYRQSLGQGPEFLIYFQGTGAADDSGLPNDRFFAVRPEGSVSTLKIQRTERGDSAVYLCASSTRTSDEQFFGPGTRLTVL.

This chain uses TRBV24-1 with TRBJ1-1, with TRBD1 matching 12 bases. In germline, CDR1 is KGHDR, CDR2 SFDVKD. CDR3 size: 16 residues. V lost 2 bases, J lost 1 base, and 1 base stayed unmatched. The CDR3 DNA follows: TGTGCCACCAGTGATTCGGGACAGGGGGCGAACACTGAAGCTTTCTTT. It specifies CATSDSGQGANTEAFF.

J is TRBJ1-5 and V is TRBV27; D gene uncertain. V was clipped by 8 bases and J by 9 bases, with 17 bases between them. Germline V gene lookup returns CDR1 MNHEY and CDR2 SMNVEV (reference sequence). CDR3 length: 13 residues. CDR3 amino acids: CASSITLGVPQHF. The CDR3 DNA follows: TGTGCCAGCTCTATAACACTGGGAGTGCCCCAGCATTTT.

The J gene is TRBJ1-4, the V gene TRBV5-4; D remains ambiguous. The CDR3 length is 13 residues. Per the germline V gene, CDR1 is SGHNT and CDR2 is YYREEE (reference sequence). Trimming stripped 2 bases from V and 11 bases from J, with 13 bases between. CDR3 loop: CASSFPTMRKLFF. In nucleotides, the CDR3 is TGTGCCAGCAGCTTCCCGACCATGAGGAAACTGTTTTTT.

CDR3 residues: CASSVERELGEQYF. The CDR3 nucleotides are TGTGCCAGCAGCGTAGAACGGGAGTTGGGCGAGCAGTACTTC. V is TRBV9 and J is TRBJ2-7, with TRBD2 as a possible D gene (6 bases). The CDR3 is made up of 14 amino acids. The V gene lost 0 bases and the J gene lost 6 bases, with 13 bases spanning the gap. Germline V gene data show CDR1 as SGDLS and CDR2 as YYNGEE.

CDR3 coding DNA: TGCGCCAGCAGCCTCTTTGGGACTAGCGGGAGCCTTTACAATGAGCAGTTCTTC. Protein sequence: CASSLFGTSGSLYNEQFF. The V and J genes are TRBV5-1 and TRBJ2-1; the match to TRBD2 covers 14 bases. CDR3 length: 18 amino acids. Germline-derived CDR1 and CDR2 are SGHRS and YFSETQ. V shed 4 bases and J 4 bases; nucleotides not matched to a gene: 10.

This sequence joins TRBV9 and TRBJ1-1, with D uncertain. The CDR3 contains 14 residues. Trimming took 0 bases from V and 0 from J, leaving 6 bases between them. Germline V CDR1 and CDR2: SGDLS, YYNGEE. CDR3 nucleotides: TGTGCCAGCAGCGTAGAGAGCATGAACACTGAAGCTTTCTTT. This sequence encodes CASSVESMNTEAFF.

The chain uses TRBV19 and TRBJ1-5; D unresolved. Trimming shortened V by 5 bases and J by 6 bases, and 14 bases separated the two germline ends. The CDR3 consists of 14 residues. Germline V gene data show CDR1 as LNHDA and CDR2 as SQIVND (reference sequence). The CDR3 coding sequence is TGTGCCAGTAGTGTTCGGTCCGGGATTCAGCCCCAGCATTTT. It is translated as CASSVRSGIQPQHF.

The chain combines TRBV6-2 or TRBV6-3 with TRBJ2-5; the match to TRBD2 covers 8 bases. The ends lost 4 bases at V and 2 bases at J; junction bases unmatched: 9. Per the germline V gene, CDR1 is MNHEY and CDR2 is SVGEGT. The CDR3 is 16 residues long. The CDR3 is CASSLEAGGLQETQYF. The CDR3 DNA is TGTGCCAGCAGTTTGGAGGCGGGAGGCTTACAAGAGACCCAGTACTTC.

The rearrangement joins TRBV6-6 to TRBJ1-4; D gene ambiguous. V lost 6 bases to trimming and J lost 7 bases, with 12 bases between them. The CDR3 is 13 residues long. Germline V gene lookup returns CDR1 MNHNY and CDR2 SVGAGI (reference sequence). The CDR3 region has the DNA TGTGCCAGCAGGGCGGGAAGCGGTGAAAAACTGTTTTTT. It codes for CASRAGSGEKLFF.

The chain recombines TRBV21-1 with TRBJ2-7; the table's D gene call, TRBD1, was not cross checked with the DNA. TRBV21-1 is a pseudogene segment. The CDR3 runs 17 residues. The CDR3 bases are TGTGCCAGCAAGGAGACAGTCCCCGGAGATCGAAAGAATGAGCAGTACTTC. Translation: CASKETVPGDRKNEQYF.

The V call is TRBV19, the J call TRBJ2-3, with a weak D call TRBD2 (5 bases). Germline CDR1 is LNHDA and CDR2 is SQIVND (reference sequence). The V end was cut by 8 bases, the J end by 4 bases, with 16 bases between. The CDR3 has 14 amino acids. In DNA form, the CDR3 reads TGTGCCAGTTTAAAGGGAGACGGGGCAGATACGCAGTATTTT. It translates to CASLKGDGADTQYF.